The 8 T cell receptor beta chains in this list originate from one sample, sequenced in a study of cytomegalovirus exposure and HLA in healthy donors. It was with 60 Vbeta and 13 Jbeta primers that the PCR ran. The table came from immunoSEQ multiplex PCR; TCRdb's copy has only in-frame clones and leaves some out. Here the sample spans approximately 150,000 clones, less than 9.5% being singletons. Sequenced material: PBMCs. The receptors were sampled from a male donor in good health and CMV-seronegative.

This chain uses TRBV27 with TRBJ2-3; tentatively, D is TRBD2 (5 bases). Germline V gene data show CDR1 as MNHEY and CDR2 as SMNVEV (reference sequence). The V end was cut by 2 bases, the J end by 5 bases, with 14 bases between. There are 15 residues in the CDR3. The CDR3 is CASSLGSHVGDTQYF. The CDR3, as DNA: TGTGCCAGCAGTTTAGGGAGCCACGTTGGAGATACGCAGTATTTT.

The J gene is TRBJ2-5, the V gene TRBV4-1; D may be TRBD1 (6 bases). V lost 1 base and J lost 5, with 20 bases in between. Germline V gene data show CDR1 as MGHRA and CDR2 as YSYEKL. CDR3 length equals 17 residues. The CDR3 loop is CASSQGLWGQGEETQYF. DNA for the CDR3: TGCGCCAGCAGCCAAGGTTTGTGGGGGCAAGGTGAGGAGACCCAGTACTTC.

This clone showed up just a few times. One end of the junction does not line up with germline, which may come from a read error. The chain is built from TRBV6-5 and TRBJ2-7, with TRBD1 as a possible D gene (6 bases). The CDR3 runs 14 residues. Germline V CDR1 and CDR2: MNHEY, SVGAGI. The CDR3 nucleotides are TGTGCCAGCAGTCCACGGGGACAATCCTACGCGCAGTACTTC. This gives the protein CASSPRGQSYAQYF.

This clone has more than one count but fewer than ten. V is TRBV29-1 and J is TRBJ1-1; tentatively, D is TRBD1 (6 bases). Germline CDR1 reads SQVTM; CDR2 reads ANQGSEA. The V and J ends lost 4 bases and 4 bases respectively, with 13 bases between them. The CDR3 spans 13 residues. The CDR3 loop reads CSVVVGAPTEAFF. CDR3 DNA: TGCAGCGTTGTTGTGGGGGCCCCCACTGAAGCTTTCTTT.

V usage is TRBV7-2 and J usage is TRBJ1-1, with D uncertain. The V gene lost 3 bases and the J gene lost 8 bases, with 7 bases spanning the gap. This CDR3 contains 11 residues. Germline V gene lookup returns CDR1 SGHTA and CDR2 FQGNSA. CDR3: CASSFLTEAFF. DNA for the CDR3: TGTGCCAGCAGCTTCCTGACAGAAGCTTTCTTT.

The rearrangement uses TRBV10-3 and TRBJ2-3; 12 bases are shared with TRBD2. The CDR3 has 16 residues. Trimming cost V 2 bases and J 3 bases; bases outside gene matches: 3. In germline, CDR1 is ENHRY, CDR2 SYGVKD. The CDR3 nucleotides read TGTGCCATCAGTGAGGCCCTAGCGGGGGGGACAGATACGCAGTATTTT. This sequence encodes CAISEALAGGTDTQYF.

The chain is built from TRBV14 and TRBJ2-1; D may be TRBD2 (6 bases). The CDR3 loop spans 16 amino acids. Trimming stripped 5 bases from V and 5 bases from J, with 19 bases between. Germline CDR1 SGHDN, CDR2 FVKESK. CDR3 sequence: CASSARTEGLNNEQFF. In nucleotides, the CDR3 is TGTGCCAGCAGCGCACGGACGGAGGGCCTCAACAATGAGCAGTTCTTC.

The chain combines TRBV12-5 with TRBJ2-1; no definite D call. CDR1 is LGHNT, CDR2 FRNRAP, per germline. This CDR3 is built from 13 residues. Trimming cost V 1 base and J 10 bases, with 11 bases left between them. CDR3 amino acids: CASGLAEVSEQFF. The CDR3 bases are TGTGCTAGTGGTTTGGCCGAGGTGAGCGAGCAGTTCTTC.